The table lists the clone carrying this T cell receptor (beta chain) with a few counts. CD45RO/CCR7/CD25/CD127/CD95/CD27 separated CD4+ naive, central memory, regulatory and stem cell-like memory cells by sorting. This specimen belongs to a study of beta chain features in type 1 diabetes. V was trimmed by 0 bases and J by 6 bases, leaving 6 bases between them. Germline V gives CDR1 SGHTA, CDR2 FQGNSA. The CDR3 consists of 13 residues. Expressed TCRB transcripts got sequenced, as all isolated RNA was reverse transcribed. TCRdb's copy holds only in-frame clones and misses some; the assay was immunoSEQ multiplex PCR. The sample shows 860,000 or so clones, around a sixth of them seen only once.

The specimen was naive CD4+ T cells from blood. The chain uses TRBV7-2 and TRBJ2-4; D unclear. This TCR was sampled from a woman under 30 in good health. CDR3 amino acids: CASSLARANIQYF. DNA of the CDR3: TGTGCCAGCAGCTTAGCCAGAGCAAACATTCAGTACTTC.